In its sample, the clone carrying this T cell receptor (beta chain) was seen many times. Germline assignment: CDR1 SGDLS and CDR2 YYNGEE. The CDR3 sequence is 17 residues long. The J segment lost 9 bases and the V segment lost 3 bases, leaving 16 bases of the junction unmatched. TCRdb re-analysed the 5' RACE reads in MiXCR, keeping a single row per CDR3 protein. Among tens of thousands of distinct CDR3 sequences listed, about 6% were seen once. These data come from a study of neurological immune-mediated disorders. The J gene is TRBJ2-1, the V gene TRBV9; 9 bases map to TRBD1. What was sequenced was CD4+ T cells from blood. The sequence was obtained from a woman aged 40-49 years in good health. Here the CDR3 reads CASSEPKGQGFTGEQFF. CDR3 bases: TGTGCCAGCAGCGAGCCGAAGGGACAGGGTTTCACCGGTGAGCAGTTCTTC.